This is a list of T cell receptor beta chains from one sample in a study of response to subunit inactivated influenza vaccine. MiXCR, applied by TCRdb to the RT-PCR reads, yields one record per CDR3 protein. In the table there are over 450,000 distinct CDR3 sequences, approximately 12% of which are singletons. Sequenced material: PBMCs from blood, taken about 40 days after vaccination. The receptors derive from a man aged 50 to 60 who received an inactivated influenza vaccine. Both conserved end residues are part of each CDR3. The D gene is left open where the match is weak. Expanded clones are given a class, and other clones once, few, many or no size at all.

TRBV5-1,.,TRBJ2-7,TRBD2,CASSLGSSGVSSYEQYF,TGCGCCAGCAGCTTGGGGAGTAGCGGGGTCAGCTCCTACGAGCAGTACTTC
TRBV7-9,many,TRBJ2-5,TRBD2,CASSLRLAGQETQYF,TGTGCCAGCAGCTTACGACTAGCGGGACAAGAGACCCAGTACTTC
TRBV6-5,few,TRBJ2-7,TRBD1,CASSYFGTGTYEQYF,TGTGCCAGCAGTTATTTTGGGACAGGGACCTACGAGCAGTACTTC
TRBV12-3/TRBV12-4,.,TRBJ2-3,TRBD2,CASRGTSGGQDTQYF,TGTGCCAGCAGGGGGACTAGCGGGGGGCAAGATACGCAGTATTTT
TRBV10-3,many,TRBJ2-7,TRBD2,CAITGRLAGDEQYF,TGTGCCATCACCGGACGACTAGCGGGAGACGAGCAGTACTTC
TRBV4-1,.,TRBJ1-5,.,CASSQPLGMGRNQPQHF,TGCGCCAGCAGCCAACCCCTGGGGATGGGCCGCAATCAGCCCCAGCATTTT
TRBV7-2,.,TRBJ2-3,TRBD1,CASSLTGLATDTQYF,TGTGCCAGCAGCTTGACAGGGTTAGCAACAGATACGCAGTATTTT
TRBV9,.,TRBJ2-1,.,CASSPMGRGAHNEQFF,TGTGCCAGCAGCCCTATGGGTCGGGGGGCCCACAATGAGCAGTTCTTC
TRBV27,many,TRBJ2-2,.,CASAKGRDYPNTGELFF,TGTGCCAGCGCCAAGGGGAGAGATTACCCTAACACCGGGGAGCTGTTTTTT
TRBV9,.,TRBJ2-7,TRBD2,CASSPKTTSGSNEQYF,TGTGCCAGCAGCCCCAAAACAACTAGCGGGAGTAACGAGCAGTACTTC
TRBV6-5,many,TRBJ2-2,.,CASSFSRTNTGELFF,TGTGCCAGCAGTTTTTCCCGCACGAACACCGGGGAGCTGTTTTTT
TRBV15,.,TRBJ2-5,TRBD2,CATSPKPSGGQETQYF,TGTGCCACCAGCCCAAAACCTAGCGGGGGACAAGAGACCCAGTACTTC
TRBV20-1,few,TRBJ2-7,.,CSALPRGGPGRAYEQYF,TGCAGTGCTCTGCCTAGGGGGGGCCCGGGACGAGCCTACGAGCAGTACTTC
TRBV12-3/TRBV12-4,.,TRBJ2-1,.,CASRLSGPNEQFF,TGTGCCAGCAGACTTTCCGGGCCCAATGAGCAGTTCTTC
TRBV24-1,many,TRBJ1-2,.,CATSDLLGAGYTF,TGTGCCACCAGTGATTTGCTTGGGGCTGGCTACACCTTC
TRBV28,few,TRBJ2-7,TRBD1,CASSPPPGGREQYF,TGTGCCAGCAGTCCCCCGCCAGGGGGACGCGAGCAGTACTTC
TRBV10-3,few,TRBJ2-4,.,CAISTDRLAKNIQYF,TGTGCCATCAGTACGGATCGATTAGCCAAAAACATTCAGTACTTC
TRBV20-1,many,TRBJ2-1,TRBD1,CSARPQGDNEQFF,TGCAGTGCTAGGCCGCAGGGGGACAATGAGCAGTTCTTC
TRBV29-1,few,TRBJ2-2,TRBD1,CTFSQGSGGELFF,TGCACTTTCTCACAGGGGAGTGGCGGGGAGCTGTTTTTT
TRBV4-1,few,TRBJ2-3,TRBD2,CASSRGLAGRIAHTQYF,TGCGCCAGCAGCCGAGGACTAGCGGGACGTATCGCGCATACGCAGTATTTT
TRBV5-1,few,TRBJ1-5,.,CASSFGESQPQHF,TGCGCCAGCAGCTTCGGAGAATCCCAGCCCCAGCATTTT
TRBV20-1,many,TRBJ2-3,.,CSATILARARFGQYF,TGCAGTGCCACCATATTGGCCCGGGCTAGGTTTGGGCAGTATTTT
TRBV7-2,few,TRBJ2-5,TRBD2,CASSTSSGSRETQYF,TGTGCCAGCAGTACATCTAGCGGGAGTCGGGAGACCCAGTACTTC
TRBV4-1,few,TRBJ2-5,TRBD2,CASSQEGGWTQYF,TGCGCCAGCAGCCAAGAGGGGGGGTGGACCCAGTACTTC
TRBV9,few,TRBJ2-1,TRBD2,CASSFSGGGTMRQFF,TGTGCCAGCAGCTTTAGCGGGGGGGGGACAATGAGGCAGTTCTTC
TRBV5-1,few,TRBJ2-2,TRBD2,CASSLGLAGIGELFF,TGCGCCAGCAGCTTGGGACTAGCGGGAATCGGGGAGCTGTTTTTT
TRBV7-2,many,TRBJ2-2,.,CASSLRKGWEDTGELFF,TGTGCCAGCAGCTTACGAAAGGGGTGGGAGGACACCGGGGAGCTGTTTTTT
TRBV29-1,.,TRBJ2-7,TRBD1,CSVGQGASYEQYF,TGCAGCGTTGGGCAGGGGGCTTCCTACGAGCAGTACTTC
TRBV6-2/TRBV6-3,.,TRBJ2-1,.,CASRKRVLGYNEQFF,TGTGCCAGCAGGAAGCGAGTGCTGGGGTACAATGAGCAGTTCTTC
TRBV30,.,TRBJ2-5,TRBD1,CAWSDWTGWKTQYF,TGTGCCTGGAGTGACTGGACAGGGTGGAAGACCCAGTACTTC
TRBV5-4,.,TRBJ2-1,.,CASSLSTVHNEQFF,TGTGCCAGCAGCTTGTCCACGGTTCACAATGAGCAGTTCTTC
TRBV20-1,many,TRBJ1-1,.,CSAMGPNTEAFF,TGCAGTGCTATGGGGCCGAACACTGAAGCTTTCTTT
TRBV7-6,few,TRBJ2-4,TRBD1,CASSLGDSDLRYF,TGTGCCAGCAGCTTGGGGGACAGCGATTTAAGGTACTTC
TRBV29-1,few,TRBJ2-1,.,CSVEDIWSNEQFF,TGCAGCGTTGAAGATATCTGGTCCAATGAGCAGTTCTTC
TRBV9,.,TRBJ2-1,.,CASSARGSTSYNEQFF,TGTGCCAGCAGCGCTCGCGGCAGTACCTCCTACAATGAGCAGTTCTTC
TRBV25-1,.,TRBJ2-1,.,CASSKQDHPYNEQFF,TGTGCCAGCAGTAAACAAGACCATCCCTACAATGAGCAGTTCTTC
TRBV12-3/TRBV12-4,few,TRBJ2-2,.,CASSLGHSTGELFF,TGTGCCAGCAGCTTGGGGCACTCCACCGGGGAGCTGTTTTTT
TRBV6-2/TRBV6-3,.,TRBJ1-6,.,CASRTSGSLSSPLHF,TGTGCCAGCAGAACCTCCGGGTCCCTGAGTTCACCCCTCCACTTT
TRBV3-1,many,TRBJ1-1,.,CASSQVNTEAFF,TGCGCCAGCAGCCAGGTAAACACTGAAGCTTTCTTT
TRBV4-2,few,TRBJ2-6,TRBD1,CASSLRTGPSGANVLTF,TGTGCCAGCAGCCTAAGGACAGGGCCCTCTGGGGCCAACGTCCTGACTTTC
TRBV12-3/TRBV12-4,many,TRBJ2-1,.,CASTIRTGNEQFF,TGTGCCAGCACCATCAGAACTGGTAATGAGCAGTTCTTC
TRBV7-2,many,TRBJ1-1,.,CASSLYGSMNTEAFF,TGTGCCAGCAGCTTATACGGATCCATGAACACTGAAGCTTTCTTT
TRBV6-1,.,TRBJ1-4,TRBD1,CASRRTGGDSVEKLFF,TGTGCCAGCAGGCGGACAGGGGGCGACTCAGTTGAAAAACTGTTTTTT
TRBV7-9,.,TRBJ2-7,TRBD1,CASSSTGQGYEQYF,TGTGCCAGCAGCTCAACGGGACAGGGCTACGAGCAGTACTTC
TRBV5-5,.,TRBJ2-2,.,CASSSLGGDGTGELFF,TGTGCCAGCAGCTCCCTTGGTGGGGATGGCACCGGGGAGCTGTTTTTT
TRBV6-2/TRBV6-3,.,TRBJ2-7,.,CASKGGNGSYEQYF,TGTGCCAGCAAAGGAGGTAACGGGTCCTACGAGCAGTACTTC
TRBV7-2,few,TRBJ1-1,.,CASSTTGYSNTEAFF,TGTGCCAGCAGCACCACAGGGTACTCAAACACTGAAGCTTTCTTT